This section outlines one T cell receptor (beta chain) sequence together with its context. These data are taken from a study of blood T cell repertoires in COVID-19. Unmatched junction bases numbered 6, after V lost 5 bases and J lost 5 bases. The CDR3 is made up of 14 amino acids. Germline V gene lookup returns CDR1 ENHRY and CDR2 SYGVKD. The method was immunoSEQ multiplex PCR; TCRdb's version includes in-frame clones alone and lacks a portion of them. The sample includes roughly 88,000 clones, around 75% of them seen just once. This clonotype was obtained from a woman older than 75 with active or convalescent COVID-19. What was sequenced was peripheral blood. The J gene is TRBJ2-7, the V gene TRBV10-3; TRBD1 agrees at 10 bases. The CDR3: CAISLDRGINEQYF. Written as DNA, the CDR3 is TGTGCCATCAGTCTGGACAGGGGGATCAACGAGCAGTACTTC.